The entry that follows covers one T cell receptor (beta chain) sequence. Other DNA sequences in this specimen translate into the identical CDR3. This sample was taken from a study of blood T cell repertoires in COVID-19. For the study at large: Acute and convalescent COVID-19 specimens originated in the United States, Italy and Spain. Sample material is recorded as cDNA or gDNA derived from T cells, B-cell-depleted T cells, or PBMCs.

As processed by the authors: Quantification of nucleated cells was approximated via reference gene primer amplification. Data came from immunoSEQ multiplex PCR; TCRdb stores just in-frame clones and leaves some out. V and J calls and clone size are given by that table; D and trimming were obtained from the DNA. The table records 190,000 or so clones, approximately 90% of them present only once. Germline CDR1 reads SEHNR; CDR2 reads FQNEAQ (reference sequence). V trimming: 5 bases; J trimming: 6 bases; junction bases outside the gene matches: 5. CDR3 length: 15 amino acids. The clonotype was recovered from a woman in her late teens or twenties who had recovered from COVID-19. V gene TRBV7-9 combines with J gene TRBJ2-3, with TRBD2 matching 13 bases. Material for sequencing was peripheral blood. The DNA for the CDR3 is TGTGCCAGCAGCACACTAGCGGGAGGGCCGGATACGCAGTATTTT. Its translation: CASSTLAGGPDTQYF.